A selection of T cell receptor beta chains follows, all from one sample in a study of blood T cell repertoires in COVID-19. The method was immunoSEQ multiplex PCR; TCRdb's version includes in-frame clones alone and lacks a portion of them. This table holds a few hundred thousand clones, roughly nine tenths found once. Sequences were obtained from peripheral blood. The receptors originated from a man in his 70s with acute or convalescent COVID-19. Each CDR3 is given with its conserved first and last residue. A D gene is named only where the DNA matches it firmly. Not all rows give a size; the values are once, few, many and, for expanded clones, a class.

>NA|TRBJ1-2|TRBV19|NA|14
CASNGADRNYGYTF
TGTGCCAGTAATGGGGCTGATCGTAACTATGGCTACACCTTC
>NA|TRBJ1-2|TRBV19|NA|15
CASNPSGSSNYGYTF
TGTGCCAGTAATCCCTCCGGGTCTTCAAACTATGGCTACACCTTC
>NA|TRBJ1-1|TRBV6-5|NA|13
CASSIRGGTEAFF
TGTGCCAGCAGCATACGGGGGGGGACTGAAGCTTTCTTT
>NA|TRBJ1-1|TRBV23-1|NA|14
CASSQLETNTEAFF
TGCGCCAGCAGTCAGCTAGAAACGAACACTGAAGCTTTCTTT
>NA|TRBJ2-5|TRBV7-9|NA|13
CASSTRDMETQYF
TGTGCCAGCAGCACAAGGGACATGGAGACCCAGTACTTC
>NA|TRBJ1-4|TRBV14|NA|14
CASSQAAGYEKLFF
TGTGCCAGCAGCCAAGCGGCAGGGTATGAAAAACTGTTTTTT
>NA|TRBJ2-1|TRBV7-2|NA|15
CASSPDYLSYNEQFF
TGTGCCAGCAGCCCTGACTACCTCTCCTACAATGAGCAGTTCTTC
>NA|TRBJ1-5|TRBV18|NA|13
CASSHRVEQPQHF
TGTGCCAGCTCACACAGGGTGGAACAGCCCCAGCATTTT
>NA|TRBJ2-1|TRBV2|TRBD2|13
CASSQGLADEQFF
TGTGCCAGCAGCCAGGGACTAGCGGATGAGCAGTTCTTC
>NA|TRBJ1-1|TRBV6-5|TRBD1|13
CASRTGWSFEAFF
TGTGCCAGCAGGACAGGGTGGTCATTTGAAGCTTTCTTT
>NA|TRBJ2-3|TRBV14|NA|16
CASSRGQLRVTDTQYF
TGTGCCAGCAGCCGAGGACAGTTAAGGGTAACAGATACGCAGTATTTT
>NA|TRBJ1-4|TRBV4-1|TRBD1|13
CATRDRGHEKLFF
TGCGCCACCCGGGACAGGGGGCATGAAAAACTGTTTTTT
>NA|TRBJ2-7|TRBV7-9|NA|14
CASSSALTGYEQYF
TGTGCCAGCAGCTCCGCCCTGACAGGCTACGAGCAGTACTTC
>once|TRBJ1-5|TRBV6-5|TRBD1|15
CASREPGQGNQPQHF
TGTGCCAGCAGAGAGCCGGGACAGGGCAATCAGCCCCAGCATTTT
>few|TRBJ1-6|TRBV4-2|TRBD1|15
CASSQDTGGGSPLHF
TGTGCCAGCAGCCAAGATACAGGGGGGGGATCACCCCTCCACTTT
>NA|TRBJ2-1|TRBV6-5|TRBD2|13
CASRLAGVYEQFF
TGTGCCAGCAGGCTAGCGGGAGTATATGAGCAGTTCTTC
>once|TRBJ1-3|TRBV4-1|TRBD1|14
CASSQGQGGNTIYF
TGCGCCAGCAGCCAAGGACAGGGTGGAAACACCATATATTTT
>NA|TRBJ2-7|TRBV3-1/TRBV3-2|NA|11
CASSQAQEQYF
TGTGCCAGCAGCCAAGCACAGGAGCAGTACTTC
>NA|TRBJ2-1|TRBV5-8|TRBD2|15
CASSLGLAVYNEQFF
TGTGCCAGCAGCTTGGGGCTAGCGGTCTACAATGAGCAGTTCTTC
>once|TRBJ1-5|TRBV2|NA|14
CASSRESGNQPQHF
TGTGCCAGCAGTAGAGAGTCCGGCAATCAGCCCCAGCATTTT
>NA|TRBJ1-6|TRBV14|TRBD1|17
CASSFDRVSSYNSPLHF
TGTGCCAGCAGCTTCGACAGGGTGAGTTCCTATAATTCACCCCTCCACTTT
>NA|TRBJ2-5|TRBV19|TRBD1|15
CASSLWTGLEETQYF
TGTGCCAGTAGTCTTTGGACAGGACTGGAAGAGACCCAGTACTTC
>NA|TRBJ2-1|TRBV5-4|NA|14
CASSLRGSPNEQFF
TGTGCCAGCAGCTTGCGGGGGTCCCCCAATGAGCAGTTCTTC
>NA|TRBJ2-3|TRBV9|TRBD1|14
CASSEGGRTDTQYF
TGTGCCAGCAGCGAAGGGGGCCGAACAGATACGCAGTATTTT
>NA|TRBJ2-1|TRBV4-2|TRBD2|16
CASSPNQAGAFNEQFF
TGTGCCAGCAGCCCTAATCAAGCGGGAGCCTTCAATGAGCAGTTCTTC
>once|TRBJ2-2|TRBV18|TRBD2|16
CASSQNSGKDTGELFF
TGTGCCAGCTCCCAAAATAGCGGGAAGGACACCGGGGAGCTGTTTTTT
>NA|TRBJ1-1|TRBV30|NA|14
CAWSLYGLNTEAFF
TGTGCCTGGAGCCTATATGGTTTGAACACTGAAGCTTTCTTT
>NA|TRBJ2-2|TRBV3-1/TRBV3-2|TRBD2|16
CASSRLAETNTGELFF
TGTGCCAGCAGCCGACTAGCGGAAACGAACACCGGGGAGCTGTTTTTT
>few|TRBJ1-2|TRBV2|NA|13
CASGAQVGYGYTF
TGTGCCAGCGGGGCACAAGTGGGCTATGGCTACACCTTC
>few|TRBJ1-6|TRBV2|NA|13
CASSTQGSSPLHF
TGTGCCAGCAGTACACAGGGTAGTTCACCCCTCCACTTT
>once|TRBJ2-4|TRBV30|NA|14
CACHFRGTKNIQYF
TGTGCCTGCCACTTCAGGGGTACCAAAAACATTCAGTACTTC
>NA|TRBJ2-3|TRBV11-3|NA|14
CASSKGRAEDTQYF
TGTGCCAGCAGCAAGGGCAGGGCTGAAGATACGCAGTATTTT
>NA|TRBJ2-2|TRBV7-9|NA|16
CASRAGEASPTGELFF
TGTGCCAGCAGGGCCGGGGAGGCCTCCCCCACCGGGGAGCTGTTTTTT
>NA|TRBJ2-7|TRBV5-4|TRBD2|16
CASSRMTSGRAYEQYF
TGTGCCAGCAGCAGAATGACTAGCGGGAGGGCCTACGAGCAGTACTTC
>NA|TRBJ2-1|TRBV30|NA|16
CAWSPLGTQQNNEQFF
TGTGCCTGGAGTCCTCTCGGGACTCAACAAAACAATGAGCAGTTCTTC
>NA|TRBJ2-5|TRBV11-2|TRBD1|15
CASSQTGKFGETQYF
TGTGCCAGCAGCCAGACAGGGAAGTTCGGAGAGACCCAGTACTTC
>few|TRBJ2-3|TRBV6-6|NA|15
CASSFNGMSTDTQYF
TGTGCCAGCAGTTTTAACGGGATGAGCACAGATACGCAGTATTTT
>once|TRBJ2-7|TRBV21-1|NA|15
CASSKGVSGSYEQYF
TGTGCCAGCAGCAAAGGTGTTAGCGGGAGCTACGAGCAGTACTTC
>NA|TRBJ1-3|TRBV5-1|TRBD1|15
CASSSTGVPGNTIYF
TGCGCCAGCAGCTCCACAGGGGTTCCTGGAAACACCATATATTTT
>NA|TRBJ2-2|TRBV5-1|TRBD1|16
CASRGSGTANTGELFF
TGCGCCAGCAGGGGATCCGGGACAGCAAACACCGGGGAGCTGTTTTTT
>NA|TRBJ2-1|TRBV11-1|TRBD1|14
CASSLGQGGGEQFF
TGTGCCAGCAGCTTGGGACAGGGGGGCGGTGAGCAGTTCTTC
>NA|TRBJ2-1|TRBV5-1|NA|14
CASSLSGSLGEQFF
TGCGCCAGCAGCTTGTCCGGGAGTCTGGGCGAGCAGTTCTTC
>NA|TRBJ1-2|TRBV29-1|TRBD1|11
CSEGQGYGYTF
TGCAGCGAGGGACAGGGTTACGGCTACACCTTC
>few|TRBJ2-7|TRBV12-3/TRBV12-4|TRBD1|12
CASSQGQGEQYF
TGTGCCAGCAGTCAAGGACAGGGCGAGCAGTACTTC
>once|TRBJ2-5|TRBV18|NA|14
CASSQNNMEETQYF
TGTGCCAGCTCGCAGAACAATATGGAAGAGACCCAGTACTTC
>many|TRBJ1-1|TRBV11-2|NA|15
CASRRPGHKNTEAFF
TGTGCCAGCAGACGTCCGGGACATAAGAACACTGAAGCTTTCTTT
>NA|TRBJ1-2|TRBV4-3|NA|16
CASSQDVGSWNYGYTF
TGCGCCAGCAGCCAAGATGTTGGGAGTTGGAACTATGGCTACACCTTC
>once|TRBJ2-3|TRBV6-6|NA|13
CASRERSTDTQYF
TGTGCCAGCAGAGAACGGAGCACAGATACGCAGTATTTT
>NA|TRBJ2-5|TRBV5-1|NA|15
CASSPQKGGQETQYF
TGCGCCAGCAGCCCACAAAAGGGCGGGCAAGAGACCCAGTACTTC